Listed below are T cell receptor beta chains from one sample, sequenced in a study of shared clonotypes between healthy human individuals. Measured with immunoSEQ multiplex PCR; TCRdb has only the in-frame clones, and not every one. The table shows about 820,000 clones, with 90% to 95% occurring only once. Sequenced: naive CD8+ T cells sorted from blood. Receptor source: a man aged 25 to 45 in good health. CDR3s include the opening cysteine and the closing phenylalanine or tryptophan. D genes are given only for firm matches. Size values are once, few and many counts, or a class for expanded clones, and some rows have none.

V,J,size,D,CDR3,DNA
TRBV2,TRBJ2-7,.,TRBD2,CASSDTFGASGTYEQYF,TGTGCCAGCAGTGACACTTTCGGGGCTAGCGGGACCTACGAGCAGTACTTC
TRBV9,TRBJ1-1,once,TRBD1,CASSGGQWNTEAFF,TGTGCCAGCAGCGGGGGACAGTGGAACACTGAAGCTTTCTTT
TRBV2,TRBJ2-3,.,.,CASSEWRTDTQYF,TGTGCCAGCAGTGAGTGGCGCACAGATACGCAGTATTTT
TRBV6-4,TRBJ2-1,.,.,CASSDSRYNEQFF,TGTGCCAGCAGTGACTCGCGCTACAATGAGCAGTTCTTC
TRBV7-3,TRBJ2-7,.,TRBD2,CASSSAGEDEQYF,TGTGCCAGCAGCTCAGCGGGAGAGGACGAGCAGTACTTC
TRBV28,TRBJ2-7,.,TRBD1,CASSFWAQGDYEQYF,TGTGCCAGCAGTTTCTGGGCACAGGGGGATTACGAGCAGTACTTC
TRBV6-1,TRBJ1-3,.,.,CASSFYPFSGNTIYF,TGTGCCAGCAGCTTCTACCCCTTCTCTGGAAACACCATATATTTT
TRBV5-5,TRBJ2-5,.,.,CASSENTGRETQYF,TGTGCCAGCAGCGAGAATACAGGGAGAGAGACCCAGTACTTC
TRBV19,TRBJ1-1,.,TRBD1,CASSIATGGTEAFF,TGTGCCAGTAGTATCGCCACAGGGGGCACTGAAGCTTTCTTT
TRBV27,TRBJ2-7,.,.,CASSLGLQKEQYF,TGTGCCAGCAGTTTGGGGCTCCAGAAAGAGCAGTACTTC
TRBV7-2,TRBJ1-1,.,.,CASSPVRSDAKNTEAFF,TGTGCCAGCAGTCCCGTACGATCGGACGCTAAGAACACTGAAGCTTTCTTT
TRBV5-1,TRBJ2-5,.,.,CASSYEQGALGETQYF,TGCGCCAGCAGTTACGAACAGGGAGCGCTTGGCGAGACCCAGTACTTC
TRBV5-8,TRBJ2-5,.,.,CASSLGGRETQYF,TGTGCCAGCAGCTTGGGAGGGAGAGAGACCCAGTACTTC
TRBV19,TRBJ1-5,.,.,CASSMLRPVGGNQPQHF,TGTGCCAGTAGTATGTTACGCCCGGTCGGTGGCAATCAGCCCCAGCATTTT
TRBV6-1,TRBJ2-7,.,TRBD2,CASTGGSPPYEQYF,TGTGCCAGCACCGGGGGGAGTCCCCCCTACGAGCAGTACTTC
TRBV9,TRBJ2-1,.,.,CASSASGRAYNEQFF,TGTGCCAGCAGTGCCTCAGGGAGAGCCTACAATGAGCAGTTCTTC